These 5 T cell receptor beta chains came from one sample sequenced in a study of shared clonotypes between healthy human individuals. Cells designated naive CD8 were CD45RO-negative and were positively selected for CCR7, with terminally differentiated effector memory CD45RA+ cells excluded. Profiling relied on immunoSEQ multiplex PCR, and the TCRdb table lists in-frame clones only, not all of them. The sample has a few million clones, around 93% seen once. The sample consisted of naive CD8+ T cells from PBMCs. The source of these receptors is a young man in good health. Some clones in this sample may be carry-over from other donors' samples.

The J gene is TRBJ2-1, the V gene TRBV2; tentative D call: TRBD1 (6 bases). CDR1 is SNHLY, CDR2 FYNNEI, per germline. The CDR3 loop spans 15 amino acids. V was clipped by 6 bases and J by 0 bases, with 12 bases between them. The CDR3 region has the DNA TGTGCCAGCAGGACCGGGGACACCTCCTACAATGAGCAGTTCTTC. It yields the protein CASRTGDTSYNEQFF.

The rearrangement links TRBV11-2 to TRBJ2-3; no clear D. Germline lookup yields CDR1 SGHAT and CDR2 FQNNGV. V lost 5 bases and J 5 bases, leaving 8 bases between the germline ends. The CDR3 has 12 amino acids. This CDR3 is CASSVRVDTQYF. CDR3 in DNA: TGTGCCAGCAGCGTAAGAGTAGATACGCAGTATTTT.

The genes are TRBV7-3 and TRBJ2-2, with TRBD2 as a possible D gene (6 bases). Germline-derived CDR1 and CDR2 are SGHTA and FQGTGA. The CDR3 runs to 13 residues. V lost 5 bases to trimming and J lost 5 bases, with 9 bases between them. This CDR3 reads CASSPGLTGELFF. The CDR3 DNA follows: TGTGCCAGCAGCCCGGGACTTACCGGGGAGCTGTTTTTT. Full variable domain (missing parts from reference TRBV7-3 and TRBJ2-2): GAGVSQTPSNKVTEKGKYVELRCDPISGHTALYWYRQSLGQGPEFLIYFQGTGAADDSGLPNDRFFAVRPEGSVSTLKIQRTERGDSAVYLCASSPGLTGELFFGEGSRLTVL.

The rearrangement links TRBV30 to TRBJ1-3; no definite D call. Per germline, CDR1 GTSNPN and CDR2 SVGIG (reference sequence). The CDR3 has 12 amino acids. V was shortened by 3 bases and J by 8 bases, with 11 bases between the two germline ends. Here the CDR3 reads CAWSALDHTIYF. The CDR3 nucleotides read TGTGCCTGGAGCGCCCTCGATCACACCATATATTTT.

The J gene is TRBJ2-1, the V gene TRBV25-1; the match to TRBD2 covers 12 bases. Germline lookup yields CDR1 MGHDK and CDR2 SYGVNS. The V segment lost 8 bases and the J segment 4 bases; nucleotides outside the gene matches: 0. There are 13 residues in the CDR3. The CDR3 bases are TGTGCCAGCGGACTAGCGGGGTACAATGAGCAGTTCTTC. This sequence encodes CASGLAGYNEQFF. Based on the CDR3 plus reference TRBV25-1 and TRBJ2-1, the full variable domain is EADIYQTPRYLVIGTGKKITLECSQTMGHDKMYWYQQDPGMELHLIHYSYGVNSTEKGDLSSESTVSRIRTEHFPLTLESARPSHTSQYLCASGLAGYNEQFFGPGTRLTVL.